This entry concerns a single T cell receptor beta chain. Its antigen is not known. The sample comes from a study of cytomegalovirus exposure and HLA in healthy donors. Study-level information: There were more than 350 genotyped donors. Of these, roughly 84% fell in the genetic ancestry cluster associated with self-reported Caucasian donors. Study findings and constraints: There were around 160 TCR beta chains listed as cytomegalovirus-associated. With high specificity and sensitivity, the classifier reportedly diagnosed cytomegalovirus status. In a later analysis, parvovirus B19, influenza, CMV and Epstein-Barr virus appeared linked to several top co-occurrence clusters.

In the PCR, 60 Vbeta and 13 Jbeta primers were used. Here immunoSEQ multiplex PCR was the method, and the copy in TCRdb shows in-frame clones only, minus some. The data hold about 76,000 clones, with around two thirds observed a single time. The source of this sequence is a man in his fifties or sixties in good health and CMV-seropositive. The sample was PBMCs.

The CDR3 loop reads CASSLAGAGNYGYTF. The CDR3, as DNA: TGTGCCAGCAGTTTAGCGGGGGCTGGGAACTATGGCTACACCTTC. The V gene is TRBV28, the J gene TRBJ1-2; tentatively, D is TRBD1 (6 bases). This CDR3 has 15 residues. Per the germline V gene, CDR1 is MDHEN and CDR2 is SYDVKM. Trimming took 2 bases from V and 2 from J, leaving 12 bases between them.